This T cell receptor (beta chain) was captured in a study of blood T cell repertoires in COVID-19. About the study: Collection of acute and convalescent COVID-19 samples took place in the United States, Italy and Spain. In each case, the material was cDNA or gDNA derived from T cells, B-cell-depleted T cells, or PBMCs.

Trimming shortened V by 8 bases and J by 1 base, and 11 bases separated the two germline ends. The germline gives CDR1 SNHLY, CDR2 FYNNEI. The CDR3 sequence is 13 residues long. Original processing notes: Counts of nucleated cells, estimated from reference gene primer amplification, were obtained. Profiled with immunoSEQ multiplex PCR; TCRdb holds only in-frame clones, not every one. D and trimming were read from the DNA, whereas the V and J calls and clone size are those reported in that table. The sample shows around 100,000 clones, over 75% of them seen only once. This receptor was taken from a human donor in a cohort sampled during active or convalescent COVID-19. The J gene is TRBJ2-5, the V gene TRBV2, with D possibly being TRBD2 (6 bases). Source material: peripheral blood. The CDR3 coding sequence is TGTGCCAGCCAAAGGGGACTCCAAGAGACCCAGTACTTC. Its protein product is CASQRGLQETQYF.